This TCR beta chain was identified in a study of glioma-infiltrating T cells. General study results and limits: Gliomas, especially low-grade, showed above-expected tissue-blood divergence; non-neoplastic patients showed below. Very few CDR3 sequences were shared between tissue and blood.

Only a few counts were recorded for this clonotype. The antigen remains unidentified. Amplification of TCR alpha and beta CDR3 regions from RNA used iRepertoire nested multiplex PCR. MiXCR was run by TCRdb on the multiplex PCR reads, yielding one entry per CDR3 protein. The sample has some 150,000 distinct CDR3 sequences; about two fifths are singletons. Deletions cut 1 base from V and 2 bases from J, with 12 bases between. The CDR3 has 15 residues. Germline V CDR1 and CDR2: DFQATT, SNEGSKA (reference sequence). The sequenced material came from glioma tissue, nonneoplastic brain tissue, or PBMCs (not recorded which). The chain carries TRBV20-1 and TRBJ1-3; the D gene is possibly TRBD1 (6 bases). The origin of this receptor is a human donor with low-grade glioma or glioblastoma, undergoing nonglioma brain surgery, or in good health (not recorded which). The chain's CDR3 is CSARAKGTPGNTIYF. CDR3 DNA sequence: TGCAGTGCTAGAGCTAAGGGGACACCTGGAAACACCATATATTTT.